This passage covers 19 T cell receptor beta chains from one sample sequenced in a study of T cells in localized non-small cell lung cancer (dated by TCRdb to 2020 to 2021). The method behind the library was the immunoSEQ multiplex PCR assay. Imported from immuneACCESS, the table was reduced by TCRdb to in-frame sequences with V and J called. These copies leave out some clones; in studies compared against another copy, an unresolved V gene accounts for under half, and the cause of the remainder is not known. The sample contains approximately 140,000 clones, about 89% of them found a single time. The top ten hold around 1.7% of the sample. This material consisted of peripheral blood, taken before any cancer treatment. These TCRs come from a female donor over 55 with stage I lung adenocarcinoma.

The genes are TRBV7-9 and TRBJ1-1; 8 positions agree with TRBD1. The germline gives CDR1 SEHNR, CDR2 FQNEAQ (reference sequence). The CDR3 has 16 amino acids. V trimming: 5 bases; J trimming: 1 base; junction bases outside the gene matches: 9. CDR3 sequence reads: CASSQRGGTGNTEAFF. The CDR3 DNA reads TGTGCCAGCAGCCAGCGCGGGGGGACAGGGAACACTGAAGCTTTCTTT.

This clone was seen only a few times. This chain's CDR3 is CASQGTPAGEQFF. DNA of the CDR3: TGTGCCAGTCAGGGGACGCCGGCGGGGGAGCAGTTCTTC. V usage is TRBV6-4 and J usage is TRBJ2-1; D may match TRBD1 or TRBD2 (6 bases each). This CDR3 spans 13 amino acids. Germline values: CDR1 MRHNA, CDR2 SNTAGT. The ends were cut back, 9 bases at V and 10 bases at J, with 19 bases in the middle.

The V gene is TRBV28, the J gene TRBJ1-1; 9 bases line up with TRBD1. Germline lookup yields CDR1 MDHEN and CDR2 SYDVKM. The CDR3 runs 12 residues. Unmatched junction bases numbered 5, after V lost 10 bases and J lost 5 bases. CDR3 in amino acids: CATDRGLTEAFF. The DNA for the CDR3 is TGTGCCACCGACAGGGGGTTAACTGAAGCTTTCTTT.

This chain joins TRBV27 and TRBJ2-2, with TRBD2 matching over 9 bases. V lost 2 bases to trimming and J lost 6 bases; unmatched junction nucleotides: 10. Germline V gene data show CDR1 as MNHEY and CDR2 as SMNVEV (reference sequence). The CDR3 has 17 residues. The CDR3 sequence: CASSLAGGPRKAGELFF. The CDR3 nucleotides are TGTGCCAGCAGTTTAGCGGGAGGGCCGAGAAAGGCCGGGGAGCTGTTTTTT.

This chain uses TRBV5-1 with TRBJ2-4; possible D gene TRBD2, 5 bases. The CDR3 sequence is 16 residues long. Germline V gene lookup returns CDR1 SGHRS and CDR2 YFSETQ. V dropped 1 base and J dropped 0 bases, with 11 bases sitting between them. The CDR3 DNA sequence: TGCGCCAGCAGCTTGTCGGCGGGCTTAGCCAAAAACATTCAGTACTTC. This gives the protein CASSLSAGLAKNIQYF.

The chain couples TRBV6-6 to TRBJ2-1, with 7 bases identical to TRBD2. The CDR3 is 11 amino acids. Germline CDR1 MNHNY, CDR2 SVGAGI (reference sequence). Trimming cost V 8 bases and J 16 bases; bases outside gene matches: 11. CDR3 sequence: CASGMTGGVFF. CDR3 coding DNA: TGTGCCAGCGGTATGACGGGAGGCGTATTCTTC.

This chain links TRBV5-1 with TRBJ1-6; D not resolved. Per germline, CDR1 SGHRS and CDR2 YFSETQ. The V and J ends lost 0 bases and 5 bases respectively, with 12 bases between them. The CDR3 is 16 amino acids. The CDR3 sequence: CASSLAGPENNSPLHF. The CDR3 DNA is TGCGCCAGCAGCTTGGCTGGGCCCGAGAATAATTCACCCCTCCACTTT.

The CDR3 here is CAWRSGATDTQYF. In nucleotides, the CDR3 is TGTGCCTGGAGGTCAGGGGCCACAGATACGCAGTATTTT. V and J are TRBV30 and TRBJ2-3; weak D call: TRBD1 (6 bases). This CDR3 region has 13 residues. Germline V gene data show CDR1 as GTSNPN and CDR2 as SVGIG (reference sequence). The ends were cut back, 3 bases at V and 2 bases at J, with 9 bases in the middle.

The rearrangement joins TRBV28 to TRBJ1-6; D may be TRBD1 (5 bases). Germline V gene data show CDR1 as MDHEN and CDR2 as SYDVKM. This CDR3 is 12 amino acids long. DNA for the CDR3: TGTAGTGTCCGGGGACCAAATTCACCCCTCCACTTT. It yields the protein CSVRGPNSPLHF. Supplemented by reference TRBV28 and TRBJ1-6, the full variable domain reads DVKVTQSSRYLVKRTGEKVFLECVQDMDHENMFWYRQDPGLGLRLIYFSYDVKMKEKGDIPEGYSVSREKKERFSLILESASTNQTSMYLCSVRGPNSPLHFGNGTRLTVT.

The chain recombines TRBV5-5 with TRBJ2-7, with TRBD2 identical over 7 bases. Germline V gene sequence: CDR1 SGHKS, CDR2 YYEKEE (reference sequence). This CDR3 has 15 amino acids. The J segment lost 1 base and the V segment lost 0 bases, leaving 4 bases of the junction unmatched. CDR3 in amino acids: CASSLELASSYEQYF. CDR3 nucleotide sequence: TGTGCCAGCAGCTTGGAACTAGCGTCATCCTACGAGCAGTACTTC.

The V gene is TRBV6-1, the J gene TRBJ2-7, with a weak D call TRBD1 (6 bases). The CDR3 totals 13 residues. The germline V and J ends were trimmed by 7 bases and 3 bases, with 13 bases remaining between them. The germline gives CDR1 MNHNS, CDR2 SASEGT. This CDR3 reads CASNQGSIYEQYF. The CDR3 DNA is TGTGCCAGCAATCAGGGGAGTATCTACGAGCAGTACTTC.

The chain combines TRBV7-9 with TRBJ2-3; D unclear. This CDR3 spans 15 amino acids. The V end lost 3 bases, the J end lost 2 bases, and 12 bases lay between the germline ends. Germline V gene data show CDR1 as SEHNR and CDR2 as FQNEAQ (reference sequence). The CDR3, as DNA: TGTGCCAGCAGCTTTAGGTCAGATTACACAGATACGCAGTATTTT. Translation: CASSFRSDYTDTQYF.

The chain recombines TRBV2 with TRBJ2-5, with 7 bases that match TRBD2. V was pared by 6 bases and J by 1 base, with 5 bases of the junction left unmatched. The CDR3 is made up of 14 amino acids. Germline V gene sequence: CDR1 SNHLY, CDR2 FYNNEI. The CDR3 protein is CASRKGLTQETQYF. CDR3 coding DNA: TGTGCCAGCAGGAAGGGACTAACCCAAGAGACCCAGTACTTC.

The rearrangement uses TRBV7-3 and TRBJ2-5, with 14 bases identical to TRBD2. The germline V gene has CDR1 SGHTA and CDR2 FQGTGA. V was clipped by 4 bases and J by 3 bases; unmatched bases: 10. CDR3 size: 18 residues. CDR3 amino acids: CASSSPLGLAGVEETQYF. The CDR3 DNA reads TGTGCCAGCAGCTCCCCCCTGGGACTAGCGGGAGTCGAAGAGACCCAGTACTTC.

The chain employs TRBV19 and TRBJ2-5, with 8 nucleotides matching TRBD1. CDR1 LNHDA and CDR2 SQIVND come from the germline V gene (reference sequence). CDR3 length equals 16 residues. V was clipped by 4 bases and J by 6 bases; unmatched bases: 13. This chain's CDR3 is CASSTSGTGSRKTQYF. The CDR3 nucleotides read TGTGCCAGTAGTACGTCCGGGACAGGCTCCCGGAAGACCCAGTACTTC.

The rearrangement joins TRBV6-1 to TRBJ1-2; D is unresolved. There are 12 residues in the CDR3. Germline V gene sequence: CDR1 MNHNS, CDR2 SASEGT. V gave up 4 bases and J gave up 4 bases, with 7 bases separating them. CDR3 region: CASSGTLYGYTF. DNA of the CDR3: TGTGCCAGCAGTGGGACCCTCTATGGCTACACCTTC.

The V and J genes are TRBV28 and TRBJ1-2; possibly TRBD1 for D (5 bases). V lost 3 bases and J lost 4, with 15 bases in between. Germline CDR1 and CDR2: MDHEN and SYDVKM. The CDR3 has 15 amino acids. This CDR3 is CASSLAPGAGYGYTF. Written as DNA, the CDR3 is TGTGCCAGCAGTTTGGCCCCCGGGGCCGGCTATGGCTACACCTTC.

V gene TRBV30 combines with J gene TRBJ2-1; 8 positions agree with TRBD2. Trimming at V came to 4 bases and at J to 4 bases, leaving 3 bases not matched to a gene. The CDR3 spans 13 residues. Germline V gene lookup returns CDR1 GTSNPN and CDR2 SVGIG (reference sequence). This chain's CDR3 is CAWIAGIYNEQFF. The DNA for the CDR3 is TGTGCCTGGATAGCGGGAATTTACAATGAGCAGTTCTTC. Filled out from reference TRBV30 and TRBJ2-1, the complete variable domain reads SQTIHQWPATLVQPVGSPLSLECTVEGTSNPNLYWYRQAAGRGLQLLFYSVGIGQISSEVPQNLSASRPQDRQFILSSKKLLLSDSGFYLCAWIAGIYNEQFFGPGTRLTVL.

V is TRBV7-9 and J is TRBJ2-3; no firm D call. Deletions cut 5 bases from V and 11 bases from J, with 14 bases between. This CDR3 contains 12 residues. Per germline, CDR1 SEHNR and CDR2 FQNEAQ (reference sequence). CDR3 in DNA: TGTGCCAGCAGCCCAAGAGGTGCGTGGCAGTATTTT. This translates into CASSPRGAWQYF.